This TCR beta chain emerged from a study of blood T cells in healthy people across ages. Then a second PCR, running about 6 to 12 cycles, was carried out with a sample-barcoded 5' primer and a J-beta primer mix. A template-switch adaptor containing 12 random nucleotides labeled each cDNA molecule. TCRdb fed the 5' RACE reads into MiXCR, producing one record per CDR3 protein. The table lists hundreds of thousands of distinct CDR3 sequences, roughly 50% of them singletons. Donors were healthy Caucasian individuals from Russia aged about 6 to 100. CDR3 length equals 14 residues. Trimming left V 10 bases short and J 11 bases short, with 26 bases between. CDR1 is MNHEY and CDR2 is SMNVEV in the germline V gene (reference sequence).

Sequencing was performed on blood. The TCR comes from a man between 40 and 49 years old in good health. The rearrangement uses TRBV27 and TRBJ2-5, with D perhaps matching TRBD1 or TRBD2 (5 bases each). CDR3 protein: CATRPMGARAEQYF. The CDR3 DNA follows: TGTGCCACCCGCCCCATGGGAGCCAGGGCGGAGCAGTACTTC.